This record covers a single TCR beta chain. How the authors handled the data: Cell counts per sample came from amplifying reference gene primers. Using immunoSEQ multiplex PCR, the repertoire was profiled, and TCRdb retains in-frame clones only, with some absent. That table gives V, J and clone size, and the DNA gave D and trimming. The table has roughly 380,000 clones, about 88% seen once. Enrollment of patients from Seattle took place during active infection, with longitudinal follow-up. This specimen comes from a study of blood T cell repertoires in COVID-19. Across the study: PBMCs, B-cell-depleted T cells, or T cells provided the cDNA or gDNA that made up the material.

CDR3 size: 16 residues. V was pared by 6 bases and J by 1 base, with 15 bases between. Germline V gives CDR1 LNHNV, CDR2 YYDKDF (reference sequence). This receptor was obtained from a woman in her 40s with COVID-19, enrolled during active disease. The sequenced sample was peripheral blood. This sequence joins TRBV15 and TRBJ1-4; D gene uncertain. The CDR3 loop is CATRSVGGGTNEKLFF. CDR3 sequence (DNA): TGTGCCACCAGATCCGTAGGCGGCGGAACTAATGAAAAACTGTTTTTT.